Following are 5 T cell receptor beta chains from one sample sequenced in a study of cytomegalovirus exposure and HLA in healthy donors. With 60 Vbeta and 13 Jbeta primers, the PCR was carried out. Some clones are missing from TCRdb's copy, which holds only in-frame ones; the method was immunoSEQ multiplex PCR. This sample has about 97,000 clones, with approximately 64% found just once. Sequencing used PBMCs. The origin of the receptors is a human donor in good health.

This clone appeared a few times. The chain uses TRBV28 and TRBJ1-2; D is possibly TRBD1 (5 bases). V was trimmed by 1 base and J by 5 bases, leaving 20 bases between them. The CDR3 is 17 amino acids. Germline CDR1 is MDHEN and CDR2 is SYDVKM. The CDR3 here is CASSLSTGGKTGYGYTF. For the CDR3, the DNA is TGTGCCAGCAGTTTATCGACCGGGGGGAAAACCGGATATGGCTACACCTTC.

V and J are TRBV4-1 and TRBJ1-5; 12 bases map to TRBD1. CDR1 MGHRA and CDR2 YSYEKL come from the germline V gene. The CDR3 extends over 21 amino acids. The ends lost 2 bases at V and 2 bases at J; junction bases unmatched: 16. The CDR3 bases are TGCGCCAGCAGCCAATCTCCTCTCCGGGACAGGGGGCGAGTGGGCAATCAGCCCCAGCATTTT. It encodes CASSQSPLRDRGRVGNQPQHF.

V gene TRBV6-5 combines with J gene TRBJ2-2; 9 bases map to TRBD2. Germline V gives CDR1 MNHEY, CDR2 SVGAGI. The CDR3 has 15 amino acids. V lost 6 bases, J lost 4 bases, and 6 bases stayed unmatched. CDR3: CASRPSGRTTGELFF. The CDR3 nucleotides are TGTGCCAGCAGACCAAGCGGGAGGACCACCGGGGAGCTGTTTTTT.

V gene TRBV5-1 combines with J gene TRBJ2-1; 10 bases align to TRBD2. Trimming took 0 bases from V and 9 from J; bases not matched to a gene: 3. Per germline, CDR1 SGHRS and CDR2 YFSETQ. The CDR3 runs 14 residues. This CDR3 is CASSLGLAGGEQFF. CDR3 bases: TGCGCCAGCAGCTTGGGACTAGCGGGCGGTGAGCAGTTCTTC.

The chain couples TRBV10-3 to TRBJ2-1, with 7 positions matching TRBD2. CDR3 size: 15 residues. CDR1 and CDR2 (germline): ENHRY, SYGVKD. The V segment lost 6 bases and the J segment 8 bases; nucleotides outside the gene matches: 13. The chain's CDR3 is CAIRRVSGIGDEQFF. CDR3 in DNA: TGTGCCATCAGGAGGGTCAGCGGGATTGGCGATGAGCAGTTCTTC.